This TCR beta chain came from a study of long-term antiretroviral therapy in people with HIV. Study overall: First collections came about a decade before the 2015 immediate-ART recommendation.

The CDR3 has 14 residues. Per the germline V gene, CDR1 is MNHEY and CDR2 is SMNVEV (reference sequence). J lost 3 bases, V lost 5 bases, and 7 bases had no gene match. As for this clone: Its antigen is not known.

It was version v3.0 of the immunoSEQ assay that was run at survey level. The method was immunoSEQ multiplex PCR; TCRdb's version includes in-frame clones alone and lacks a portion of them. The sample has roughly 35,000 clones; almost 85% are singletons. Notes on the study in general: Relative to transplant donor controls, diversity remained lower despite increasing after ART.

One or more pre-ART and two or more post-ART PBMC samples were available from each donor. Sequencing used unsorted PBMCs, obtained approximately 3.3 years after starting antiretroviral therapy. The V and J genes are TRBV27 and TRBJ2-7; 7 bases align to TRBD1. This sequence originates from a man between 18 and 35 years old with HIV. CDR3 protein: CASSPQGSGYEQYF. The CDR3 DNA is TGTGCCAGCAGTCCACAGGGGTCGGGCTACGAGCAGTACTTC.